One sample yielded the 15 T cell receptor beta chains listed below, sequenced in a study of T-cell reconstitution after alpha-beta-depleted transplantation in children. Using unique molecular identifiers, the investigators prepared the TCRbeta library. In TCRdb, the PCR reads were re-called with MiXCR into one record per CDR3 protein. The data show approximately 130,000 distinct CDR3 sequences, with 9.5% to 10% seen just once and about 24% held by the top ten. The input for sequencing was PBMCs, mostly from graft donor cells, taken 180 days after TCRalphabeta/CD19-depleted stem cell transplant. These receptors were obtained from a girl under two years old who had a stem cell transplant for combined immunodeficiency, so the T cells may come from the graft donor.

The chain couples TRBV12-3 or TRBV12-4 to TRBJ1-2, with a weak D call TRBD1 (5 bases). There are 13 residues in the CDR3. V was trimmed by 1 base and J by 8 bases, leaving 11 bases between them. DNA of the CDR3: TGTGCCAGCAGTTTAGAGGGGATCGGCGGCTACACCTTC. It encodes CASSLEGIGGYTF.

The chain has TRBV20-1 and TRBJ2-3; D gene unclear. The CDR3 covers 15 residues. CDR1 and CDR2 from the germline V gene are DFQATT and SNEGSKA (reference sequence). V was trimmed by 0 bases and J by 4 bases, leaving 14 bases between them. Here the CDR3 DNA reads TGCAGTGCTAGAGAAAGGGCTCTTCTTCCAGATACGCAGTATTTT. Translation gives CSARERALLPDTQYF.

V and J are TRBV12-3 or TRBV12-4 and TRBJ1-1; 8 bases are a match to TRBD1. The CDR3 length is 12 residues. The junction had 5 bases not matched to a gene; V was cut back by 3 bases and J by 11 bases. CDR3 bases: TGTGCCAGCAGTTTGGGGACAGGTGGGGCTTTCTTT. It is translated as CASSLGTGGAFF.

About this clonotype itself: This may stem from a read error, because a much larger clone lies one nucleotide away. The CDR3 coding sequence is TGCGCCAGCAGCTCTGGGCGGGGTACTGGGGCCAACGGCCTGACTTTC. Translated: CASSSGRGTGANGLTF. This chain links TRBV5-1 with TRBJ2-6; tentative D call: TRBD2 (6 bases). The CDR3 has 16 amino acids. CDR1 is SGHRS and CDR2 is YFSETQ in the germline V gene.

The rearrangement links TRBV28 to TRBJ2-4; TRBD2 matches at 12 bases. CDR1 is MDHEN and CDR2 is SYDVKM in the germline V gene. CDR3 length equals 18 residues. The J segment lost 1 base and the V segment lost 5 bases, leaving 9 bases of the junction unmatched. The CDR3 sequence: CASSPGLAGIVAKNIQYF. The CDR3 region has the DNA TGTGCCAGCAGTCCCGGACTAGCGGGAATCGTGGCCAAAAACATTCAGTACTTC. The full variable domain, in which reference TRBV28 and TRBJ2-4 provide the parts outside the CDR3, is DVKVTQSSRYLVKRTGEKVFLECVQDMDHENMFWYRQDPGLGLRLIYFSYDVKMKEKGDIPEGYSVSREKKERFSLILESASTNQTSMYLCASSPGLAGIVAKNIQYFGAGTRLSVL.

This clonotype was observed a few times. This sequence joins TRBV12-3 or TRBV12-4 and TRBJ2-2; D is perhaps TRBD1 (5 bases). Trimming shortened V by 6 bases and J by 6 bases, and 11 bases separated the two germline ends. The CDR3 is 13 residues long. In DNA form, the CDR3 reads TGTGCCAGCAGCCAGGGTCCGGCCGGGGAGCTGTTTTTT. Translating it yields CASSQGPAGELFF.

In nucleotides, the CDR3 is TGTGCCAGCAGCTTGATCCTCAGGGACCATGGCTACACCTTC. The encoded protein is CASSLILRDHGYTF. This sequence joins TRBV5-6 and TRBJ1-2; D may be TRBD1 (5 bases). CDR3 size: 14 residues. Germline-derived CDR1 and CDR2 are SGHDT and YYEEEE. Trimming shortened V by 1 base and J by 6 bases, and 13 bases separated the two germline ends. Combining the CDR3 with reference TRBV5-6 and TRBJ1-2 gives the whole variable domain DAGVTQSPTHLIKTRGQQVTLRCSPKSGHDTVSWYQQALGQGPQFIFQYYEEEERQRGNFPDRFSGHQFPNYSSELNVNALLLGDSALYLCASSLILRDHGYTFGSGTRLTVV.

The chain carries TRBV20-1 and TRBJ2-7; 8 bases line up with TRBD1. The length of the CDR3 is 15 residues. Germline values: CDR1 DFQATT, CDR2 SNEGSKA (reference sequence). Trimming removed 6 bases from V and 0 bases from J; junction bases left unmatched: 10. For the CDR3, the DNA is TGCAGTGCCCGAGGCTACAGGGGGAACTCCTACGAGCAGTACTTC. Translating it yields CSARGYRGNSYEQYF.

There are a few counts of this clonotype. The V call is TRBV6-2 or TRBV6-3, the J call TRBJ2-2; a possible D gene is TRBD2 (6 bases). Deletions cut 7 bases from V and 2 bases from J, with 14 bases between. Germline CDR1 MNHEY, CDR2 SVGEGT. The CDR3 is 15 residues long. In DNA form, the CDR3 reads TGTGCCAGCAAGGACGGGGGACGTAACACCGGGGAGCTGTTTTTT. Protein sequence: CASKDGGRNTGELFF.

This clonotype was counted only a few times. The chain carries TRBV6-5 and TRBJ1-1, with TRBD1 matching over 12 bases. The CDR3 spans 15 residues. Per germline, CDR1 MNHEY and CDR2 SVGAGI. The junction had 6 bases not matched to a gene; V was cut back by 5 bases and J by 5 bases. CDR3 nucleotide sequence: TGTGCCAGCAGTACTCCGGGACAGGGGGCAACTGAAGCTTTCTTT. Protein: CASSTPGQGATEAFF.

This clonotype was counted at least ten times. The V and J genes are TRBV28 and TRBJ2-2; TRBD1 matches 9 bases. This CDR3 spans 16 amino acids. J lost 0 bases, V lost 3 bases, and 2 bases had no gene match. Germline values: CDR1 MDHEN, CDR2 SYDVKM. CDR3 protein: CASSLGQGTNTGELFF. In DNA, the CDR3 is TGTGCCAGCAGTTTGGGACAGGGTACGAACACCGGGGAGCTGTTTTTT.

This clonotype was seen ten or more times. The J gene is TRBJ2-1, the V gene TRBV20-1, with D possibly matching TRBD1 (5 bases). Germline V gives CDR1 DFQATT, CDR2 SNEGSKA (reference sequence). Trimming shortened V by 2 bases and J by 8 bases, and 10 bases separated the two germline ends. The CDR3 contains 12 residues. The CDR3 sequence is CSARSSGYEQFF. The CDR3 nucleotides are TGCAGTGCTAGATCGTCAGGGTATGAGCAGTTCTTC.

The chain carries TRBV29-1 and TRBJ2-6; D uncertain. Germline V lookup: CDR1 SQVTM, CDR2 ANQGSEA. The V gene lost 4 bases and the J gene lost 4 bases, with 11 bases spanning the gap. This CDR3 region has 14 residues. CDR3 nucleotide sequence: TGCAGCGTTGGGCCCAGATCCGGGGCCAACGTCCTGACTTTC. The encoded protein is CSVGPRSGANVLTF.

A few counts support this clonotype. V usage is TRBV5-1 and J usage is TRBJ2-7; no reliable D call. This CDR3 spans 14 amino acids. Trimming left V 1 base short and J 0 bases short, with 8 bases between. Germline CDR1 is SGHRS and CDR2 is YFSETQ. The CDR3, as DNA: TGCGCCAGCAGCTTGTCTATGGACTCCTACGAGCAGTACTTC. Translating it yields CASSLSMDSYEQYF.

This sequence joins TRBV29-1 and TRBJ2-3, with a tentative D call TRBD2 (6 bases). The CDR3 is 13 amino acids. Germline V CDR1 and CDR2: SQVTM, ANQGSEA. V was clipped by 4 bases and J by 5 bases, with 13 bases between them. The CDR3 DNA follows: TGCAGCGTTGGCGGGGTGATGGTAGATACGCAGTATTTT. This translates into CSVGGVMVDTQYF.